This T cell receptor (beta chain) was recovered during a study of T cells in Graves' hyperthyroidism and ophthalmopathy. Regarding the study as a whole: Ophthalmopathy and stable hyperthyroidism were separated by a 13 V-J model.

Germline CDR1 and CDR2: MDHEN and SYDVKM. This CDR3 comprises 15 residues. With V trimmed by 7 bases and J by 2 bases, 10 bases remained unmatched. Graves' hyperthyroidism was deemed stable given no ophthalmopathy progression within 18 months. Uncontrolled infection, other autoimmune disease, pregnancy or lactation barred patients from enrollment. Amplification of TCR beta CDR3 regions was performed using RNA transcripts as template. Using the HTBI primer set, a first-round RT-PCR was run on the TCR CDR3. TCRdb re-derived calls from the multiplex PCR reads in MiXCR, one entry per CDR3 protein. The sample shows about 400,000 distinct CDR3 sequences, just under 15% of them seen only once. This clonotype showed up many times. The antigen is unknown.

V usage is TRBV28 and J usage is TRBJ2-5; TRBD2 matches 7 bases. The sequencing input was blood. This sequence originates from a woman aged 25-40 years with Graves' hyperthyroidism. CDR3: CASILGAGAQETQYF. CDR3 nucleotide sequence: TGTGCCAGCATATTAGGGGCGGGAGCTCAAGAGACCCAGTACTTC.